This T cell receptor (beta chain) originates from a study of monozygotic twins with inflammatory bowel disease. There are 15 residues in the CDR3. Per the germline V gene, CDR1 is MDHEN and CDR2 is SYDVKM. Reprocessing the 5' RACE reads, TCRdb reports a single entry for every CDR3 protein and omits DNA. In total, the table holds fewer than 200,000 distinct CDR3 sequences. The sequenced material came from blood. This chain links TRBV28 with TRBJ2-1; the TCRdb call, TRBD2, lacks DNA for checking. The receptor comes from a human donor with ulcerative colitis or Crohn's disease, or a healthy co-twin of an affected twin (not recorded which). The CDR3 reads CASSTLAGGVNEQFF.